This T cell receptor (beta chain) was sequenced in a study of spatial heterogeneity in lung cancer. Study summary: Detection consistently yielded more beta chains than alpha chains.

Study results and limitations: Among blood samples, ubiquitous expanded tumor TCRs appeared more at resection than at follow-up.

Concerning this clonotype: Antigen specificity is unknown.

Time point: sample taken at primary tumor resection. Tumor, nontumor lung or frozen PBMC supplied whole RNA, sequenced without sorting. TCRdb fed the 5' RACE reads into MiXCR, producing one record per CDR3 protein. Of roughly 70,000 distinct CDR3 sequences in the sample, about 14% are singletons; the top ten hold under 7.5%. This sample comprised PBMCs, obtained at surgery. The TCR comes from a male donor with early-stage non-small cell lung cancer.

The CDR3 DNA is TGCGCCAGCAGCTTCGAAGGGGGATACGATGGCTACACCTTC. This encodes CASSFEGGYDGYTF. V gene TRBV5-1 combines with J gene TRBJ1-2; maybe TRBD1 (6 bases). Trimming pared 2 bases from V and 6 bases from J, leaving 14 bases between. The CDR3 contains 14 residues. Germline assignment: CDR1 SGHRS and CDR2 YFSETQ.